The T cell receptor (beta chain) described here comes from a study of blood T cell repertoires in COVID-19. Study summary: Nucleic acid was either cDNA or gDNA, and it came from T cells, B-cell-depleted T cells, or PBMCs.

TCRdb's table, derived via immunoSEQ multiplex PCR, lists solely in-frame clones and lacks some. The sample consists of about 98,000 clones, around 82% of them appearing once. The ends were cut back, 11 bases at V and 1 base at J, with 9 bases in the middle. Germline V CDR1 and CDR2: MNHEY, SVGAGI. This CDR3 region has 11 residues. The sequence came from a man aged 70-80 years with active or convalescent COVID-19. The chain employs TRBV6-5 and TRBJ2-7; unclear D gene. The specimen sequenced was peripheral blood. CDR3 nucleotide sequence: TGTGCCGCGGAGAGTTCCTACGAGCAGTACTTC. Translated, it gives CAAESSYEQYF.